This T cell receptor (beta chain) derives from a study of blood T cell repertoires in COVID-19. Across the whole study: COVID-19 samples from acute and convalescent phases originated in the United States, Italy and Spain. Nucleic acid was either cDNA or gDNA, and it came from T cells, B-cell-depleted T cells, or PBMCs.

The CDR3 loop spans 15 amino acids. Germline loops: CDR1 SGDLS, CDR2 YYNGEE. V was pared by 3 bases and J by 0 bases, with 12 bases between. How the authors handled the data: Estimates of nucleated cell counts were drawn from the amplification of reference gene primers. Profiling relied on immunoSEQ multiplex PCR, and the TCRdb table lists in-frame clones only, not all of them. That table supplies the V and J calls and clone size; D and trimming were determined from the DNA. Of around 160,000 clones listed, 85% to 95% were seen once; the top ten hold just under 2%. Patients at the Seattle site were enrolled during active infection and followed longitudinally.

Input material: peripheral blood. The TCR comes from a woman in her fifties or sixties with COVID-19, enrolled during active disease. The chain couples TRBV9 to TRBJ1-1; a weak D match, TRBD1 (5 bases). CDR3 coding DNA: TGTGCCAGCAGCGACGGGGGGACCATGAACACTGAAGCTTTCTTT. This codes for CASSDGGTMNTEAFF.